These 19 T cell receptor beta chains originate from one sample sequenced in a study of blood T cells in healthy people across ages. For the second PCR, which ran for roughly 6 to 11 cycles, a sample-barcoded 5' primer and a J-beta primer mix were used. In TCRdb, the 5' RACE reads were re-called with MiXCR into one record per CDR3 protein. This table has around 1,000,000 distinct CDR3 sequences, approximately 26% appearing once. The same specimen was also included in a second study, on T cells of mothers and their children.

Sample: blood. The receptors stem from a girl aged 2-15 years in good health.

Regarding this clonotype: Sequence at one end of the junction differs from germline and may be a read error. V usage is TRBV7-3 and J usage is TRBJ1-1, with 7 bases aligning to TRBD1. The germline CDR1 and CDR2 sequences are SGHTA and FQGTGA. The CDR3 is made up of 14 amino acids. This CDR3 is CAGSFRGAGTEAFF. The CDR3 DNA follows: TGTGCCGGCAGCTTCAGGGGGGCCGGGACTGAAGCTTTCTTT.

This clonotype was seen only once. The chain is built from TRBV7-9 and TRBJ1-5; 7 bases are shared with TRBD1. Losses at the gene ends were 5 bases for V and 5 bases for J; bases not matched to a gene: 6. This CDR3 spans 14 amino acids. In germline, CDR1 is SEHNR, CDR2 FQNEAQ (reference sequence). The chain's CDR3 is CASSPPDRDQPQHF. The CDR3 DNA reads as TGTGCCAGCAGCCCCCCCGACAGGGATCAGCCCCAGCATTTT. Looking up the rest from reference TRBV7-9 and TRBJ1-5 gives the full variable domain: DTGVSQNPRHKITKRGQNVTFRCDPISEHNRLYWYRQTLGQGPEFLTYFQNEAQLEKSRLLSDRFSAERPKGSFSTLEIQRTEQGDSAMYLCASSPPDRDQPQHFGDGTRLSIL.

This clonotype was observed a few times. V and J are TRBV6-5 and TRBJ1-2, with a possible D match to TRBD1 (5 bases). CDR1 and CDR2 from the germline V gene are MNHEY and SVGAGI. The V end was cut by 2 bases, the J end by 3 bases, with 19 bases between. The CDR3 covers 17 residues. CDR3 in amino acids: CASSYRVQGVSHYGYTF. The CDR3 nucleotides read TGTGCCAGCAGTTACAGAGTACAAGGGGTCTCCCACTATGGCTACACCTTC.

The chain is built from TRBV6-2 or TRBV6-3 and TRBJ2-5; TRBD1 agrees at 8 bases. This CDR3 is built from 15 residues. The germline V gene encodes CDR1 MNHEY and CDR2 SVGEGT. V trimming: 6 bases; J trimming: 1 base; junction bases outside the gene matches: 7. The CDR3 sequence: CASRQLTGAQETQYF. The CDR3, as DNA: TGTGCCAGCAGACAATTGACAGGGGCCCAAGAGACCCAGTACTTC.

This chain links TRBV16 with TRBJ1-4; D gene uncertain. CDR3 length equals 15 residues. CDR1 KGHSY and CDR2 FQNENV come from the germline V gene. Trimming took off 0 bases at V and 6 bases at J, with 11 bases between the two ends. The CDR3 region has the DNA TGTGCCAGCAGCCAATCCGGGGAGACCCATGAAAAACTGTTTTTT. It encodes CASSQSGETHEKLFF.

In this sample, this clonotype turned up a few times. The rearrangement links TRBV6-1 to TRBJ2-5, with 11 bases fitting TRBD2. The CDR3 is made up of 16 amino acids. Germline V gives CDR1 MNHNS, CDR2 SASEGT. V shed 6 bases, J shed 0 bases, and the junction held 6 bases outside the gene matches. The CDR3 nucleotides read TGTGCCAGCAGCCCCGGGACTAGCGGCTACCAAGAGACCCAGTACTTC. Encoded protein: CASSPGTSGYQETQYF.

This clonotype has just a few counts. This chain connects TRBV29-1 to TRBJ2-7; no reliable D call. V was cut by 7 bases and J by 4 bases, with 14 bases left in between. The CDR3 runs to 12 residues. The germline V gene has CDR1 SQVTM and CDR2 ANQGSEA. CDR3 loop: CSACDYGYEQYF. CDR3 in DNA: TGCAGCGCTTGTGATTATGGTTACGAGCAGTACTTC.

This clonotype has just a few counts. In nucleotides, the CDR3 is TGTGCCAGCAGCCAAGCGGGGGGCGCCTATGGCTACACCTTC. Encoded protein: CASSQAGGAYGYTF. This chain links TRBV4-2 with TRBJ1-2; possibly TRBD1 for D (6 bases). Germline CDR1 LGHNA, CDR2 YNFKEQ. The CDR3 is made up of 14 amino acids. Between the trimmed V and J ends, which lost 1 base and 4 bases, there was a span of 10 bases.

The rearrangement links TRBV29-1 to TRBJ2-3, with a possible D match to TRBD2 (5 bases). This CDR3 spans 13 amino acids. Germline CDR1 and CDR2: SQVTM and ANQGSEA. V was cut by 5 bases and J by 2 bases, with 11 bases left in between. The CDR3, as DNA: TGCAGCGTTTATGGACTCAACACAGATACGCAGTATTTT. Translation gives CSVYGLNTDTQYF.

This clonotype was seen more than once but under ten times. The V and J genes are TRBV3-1 and TRBJ1-2; no clear D. Per the germline V gene, CDR1 is LGHDT and CDR2 is YNNKEL (reference sequence). The ends were cut back, 0 bases at V and 4 bases at J, with 6 bases in the middle. The CDR3 consists of 13 residues. CDR3: CASSQEDRYGYTF. The CDR3 DNA is TGTGCCAGCAGCCAAGAAGACCGCTATGGCTACACCTTC. The full variable domain, with the rest looked up from reference TRBV3-1 and TRBJ1-2, is DTAVSQTPKYLVTQMGNDKSIKCEQNLGHDTMYWYKQDSKKFLKIMFSYNNKELIINETVPNRFSPKSPDKAHLNLHINSLELGDSAVYFCASSQEDRYGYTFGSGTRLTVV.

This clonotype was seen a handful of times. V and J are TRBV5-1 and TRBJ2-5; no clear D. V shed 5 bases and J shed 2 bases, with 16 bases lying between them. Germline lookup yields CDR1 SGHRS and CDR2 YFSETQ. The CDR3 totals 15 residues. CDR3: CASRPPAAGQETQYF. CDR3 sequence (DNA): TGCGCCAGCAGGCCCCCCGCGGCCGGGCAAGAGACCCAGTACTTC.

With respect to this clonotype: Mismatch with germline at one junction end may stem from a read error. This rearrangement joins TRBV7-9 to TRBJ2-1; 7 nucleotides align to TRBD2. There are 11 residues in the CDR3. The germline gives CDR1 SEHNR, CDR2 FQNEAQ (reference sequence). CDR3 residues: CASSSGDYHYF. CDR3 DNA sequence: TGTGCCAGCAGCTCGGGGGACTATCACTACTTC.

The chain links TRBV7-9 to TRBJ2-1; no clear D. V was pared by 6 bases and J by 0 bases, with 9 bases between. Germline V gene lookup returns CDR1 SEHNR and CDR2 FQNEAQ (reference sequence). The CDR3 consists of 14 residues. The CDR3 coding sequence is TGTGCCAGCAGTCCAACTCGCTCCTACAATGAGCAGTTCTTC. It codes for CASSPTRSYNEQFF. Drawing the rest from reference TRBV7-9 and TRBJ2-1, the complete variable domain is DTGVSQNPRHKITKRGQNVTFRCDPISEHNRLYWYRQTLGQGPEFLTYFQNEAQLEKSRLLSDRFSAERPKGSFSTLEIQRTEQGDSAMYLCASSPTRSYNEQFFGPGTRLTVL.

The genes are TRBV7-9 and TRBJ2-3; 7 nucleotides agree with TRBD2. The junction had 6 bases not matched to a gene; V was cut back by 3 bases and J by 3 bases. The CDR3 covers 15 residues. From germline, CDR1 is SEHNR and CDR2 FQNEAQ (reference sequence). The CDR3 coding sequence is TGTGCCAGCAGCTTTTCCGGGGAGGGGACAGATACGCAGTATTTT. This sequence encodes CASSFSGEGTDTQYF.

The V call is TRBV7-2, the J call TRBJ2-5, with a tentative D call TRBD2 (6 bases). V lost 1 base to trimming and J lost 5 bases, with 14 bases between them. The CDR3 length is 15 residues. CDR1 is SGHTA and CDR2 is FQGNSA in the germline V gene. CDR3 sequence reads: CASSLGAGYSETQYF. CDR3 nucleotides: TGTGCCAGCAGCTTAGGGGCGGGGTACTCGGAGACCCAGTACTTC.

The CDR3 reads CSARETTHGEQYF. As DNA, the CDR3 is TGCAGTGCTAGAGAGACGACCCACGGCGAGCAGTACTTC. The chain carries TRBV20-1 and TRBJ2-7; D call uncertain. CDR3 length: 13 residues. Germline V lookup: CDR1 DFQATT, CDR2 SNEGSKA (reference sequence). V lost 0 bases, J lost 6 bases, and 12 bases lay in between.

This clonotype was detected only a few times. The chain carries TRBV19 and TRBJ2-1; TRBD2 matches 7 bases. The CDR3 has 16 amino acids. Germline V gives CDR1 LNHDA, CDR2 SQIVND (reference sequence). V trimming: 0 bases; J trimming: 4 bases; junction bases outside the gene matches: 6. The CDR3 loop is CASSIDSAGVYNEQFF. CDR3 nucleotide sequence: TGTGCCAGTAGTATAGATTCGGCGGGGGTGTACAATGAGCAGTTCTTC.

This clonotype was detected only a few times. The chain carries TRBV2 and TRBJ2-1, with D perhaps matching TRBD2 (6 bases). The closer fit of TRBJ2-7 to the DNA end suggests the J call may be wrong. This CDR3 is built from 12 residues. Germline CDR1 and CDR2: SNHLY and FYNNEI. The CDR3 region has the DNA TGTGCCAGCAGTGCGGGGGTTCTGGGGCAGTACTTC. Encoded protein: CASSAGVLGQYF.

The gene calls are TRBV28 and TRBJ2-7; the D is unclear. V lost 4 bases and J lost 4, with 14 bases in between. The germline V gene has CDR1 MDHEN and CDR2 SYDVKM. CDR3 size: 14 residues. CDR3 region: CASSSQLGRYEQYF. CDR3 nucleotide sequence: TGTGCCAGCAGTTCCCAGCTTGGCAGATACGAGCAGTACTTC. Looking up the rest from reference TRBV28 and TRBJ2-7 gives the full variable domain: DVKVTQSSRYLVKRTGEKVFLECVQDMDHENMFWYRQDPGLGLRLIYFSYDVKMKEKGDIPEGYSVSREKKERFSLILESASTNQTSMYLCASSSQLGRYEQYFGPGTRLTVT.